This entry lists 9 T cell receptor beta chains sequenced from one sample in a study of T cell responses to AZD1222 COVID-19 vaccine. Measured with immunoSEQ multiplex PCR; TCRdb has only the in-frame clones, and not every one. The data contain about 180,000 clones, over 75% of them singletons. The source material was peripheral blood, sampled on day 0 of AZD1222 vaccination. The receptors here all came from an adult in good health.

This CDR3 is CASSLTGHGYTF. The DNA for the CDR3 is TGTGCCAGCAGTTTAACCGGGCACGGCTACACCTTC. The chain carries TRBV27 and TRBJ1-2; no clear D gene. The CDR3 extends over 12 amino acids. Germline assignment: CDR1 MNHEY and CDR2 SMNVEV (reference sequence). Trimming left V 2 bases short and J 8 bases short, with 9 bases between.

The J gene is TRBJ1-2, the V gene TRBV6-5, with D tentatively TRBD1 (5 bases). CDR1 and CDR2 (germline): MNHEY, SVGAGI. The CDR3 is 16 residues long. Trimming took 4 bases from V and 0 from J, leaving 15 bases between them. CDR3 in DNA: TGTGCCAGCAGTTCCTTAAGACAGCAGCCTAACTATGGCTACACCTTC. Protein: CASSSLRQQPNYGYTF.

The V gene is TRBV27, the J gene TRBJ1-5; no firm D call. The CDR3 length is 14 residues. The V end was cut by 5 bases, the J end by 0 bases, with 8 bases between. CDR1 MNHEY and CDR2 SMNVEV come from the germline V gene (reference sequence). The CDR3 region is CASSEIYSNQPQHF. The DNA for the CDR3 is TGTGCCAGCAGTGAGATTTATAGCAATCAGCCCCAGCATTTT.

CDR3: CASSKKYADNQPQHF. The DNA of the CDR3 is TGTGCCAGCAGCAAAAAATATGCGGACAATCAGCCCCAGCATTTT. V usage is TRBV7-2 and J usage is TRBJ1-5; D is ambiguous. V lost 5 bases, J lost 3 bases, and 14 bases lay in between. This CDR3 spans 15 amino acids. Germline lookup yields CDR1 SGHTA and CDR2 FQGNSA.

J is TRBJ2-3 and V is TRBV7-2, with D perhaps being TRBD1 or TRBD2 (6 bases each). Trimming shortened V by 1 base and J by 3 bases, and 8 bases separated the two germline ends. Germline values: CDR1 SGHTA, CDR2 FQGNSA. The CDR3 runs 14 residues. Here the CDR3 DNA reads TGTGCCAGCAGCTTAGAGGGGGGAACAGATACGCAGTATTTT. Amino acids: CASSLEGGTDTQYF.

This chain links TRBV4-1 with TRBJ1-5, with no clear D. V shed 1 base and J shed 3 bases, with 10 bases lying between them. Germline loops: CDR1 MGHRA, CDR2 YSYEKL. The CDR3 has 15 residues. The CDR3 is CASSQVLGINQPQHF. CDR3 coding DNA: TGCGCCAGCAGCCAAGTTTTAGGGATCAATCAGCCCCAGCATTTT.

The chain combines TRBV4-1 with TRBJ1-5; TRBD1 matches 8 bases. Trimming at V came to 4 bases and at J to 2 bases, leaving 7 bases not matched to a gene. The CDR3 consists of 16 residues. The V gene's germline CDR1 is MGHRA and CDR2 YSYEKL. CDR3 amino acids: CASSPDRGIGNQPQHF. The CDR3, as DNA: TGCGCCAGCAGCCCAGACAGGGGAATCGGCAATCAGCCCCAGCATTTT.

The V and J genes are TRBV27 and TRBJ1-4; maybe TRBD1 (5 bases). CDR1 is MNHEY, CDR2 SMNVEV, per germline (reference sequence). With 1 base removed from V and 0 bases from J, the gap between germline ends came to 15 bases. This CDR3 is 18 amino acids long. The CDR3 region is CASSLYGQGSATNEKLFF. As DNA, the CDR3 is TGTGCCAGCAGTTTATATGGGCAGGGATCTGCAACTAATGAAAAACTGTTTTTT.

This chain connects TRBV19 to TRBJ1-2; D is ambiguous. Trimming removed 5 bases at V and 8 bases at J, with 12 bases between. Germline loops: CDR1 LNHDA, CDR2 SQIVND (reference sequence). This CDR3 comprises 12 residues. CDR3 sequence: CASSLRLEGYTF. The CDR3 DNA sequence: TGTGCCAGTAGTCTTCGGTTGGAAGGCTACACCTTC.